The 20 T cell receptor beta chains below were found in one sample sequenced in a study of a mutant IDH1 vaccine in newly diagnosed glioma. Clones were read by immunoSEQ multiplex PCR, and TCRdb kept only the in-frame ones, dropping some. The sample has about 16,000 clones; about 77% are singletons. Time point specified: baseline, week 1 (first vaccination visit). Regarding treatment: pre-vaccination baseline after standard-of-care therapy. This sample comprised PBMCs, obtained from a glioma patient treated with radiotherapy, temozolomide or both. The receptors here all came from a man in his forties with glioma.

The chain employs TRBV2 and TRBJ2-3; D not resolved. With 2 bases removed from V and 8 bases from J, the gap between germline ends came to 11 bases. The CDR3 extends over 13 amino acids. The germline V gene encodes CDR1 SNHLY and CDR2 FYNNEI. DNA for the CDR3: TGTGCCAGCAGTGAACCCTTTTATACTACGCAGTATTTT. Its protein product is CASSEPFYTTQYF.

The chain employs TRBV5-8 and TRBJ1-2; D not certain. V lost 6 bases and J lost 4, with 13 bases in between. Germline lookup yields CDR1 SGHTS and CDR2 YDEGEE. CDR3 length: 13 amino acids. In nucleotides, the CDR3 is TGTGCCAGCACGCGGACGGAAACCTATGGCTACACCTTC. Translation gives CASTRTETYGYTF.

V and J are TRBV7-9 and TRBJ2-1, with 8 bases identical to TRBD1. The V segment lost 8 bases and the J segment 2 bases; nucleotides outside the gene matches: 5. Germline V gene sequence: CDR1 SEHNR, CDR2 FQNEAQ (reference sequence). This CDR3 spans 14 amino acids. CDR3 in amino acids: CASSQGATYNEQFF. The DNA of the CDR3 is TGTGCCAGCTCGCAGGGGGCGACCTACAATGAGCAGTTCTTC. Complete variable domain (other parts from reference TRBV7-9 and TRBJ2-1): DTGVSQNPRHKITKRGQNVTFRCDPISEHNRLYWYRQTLGQGPEFLTYFQNEAQLEKSRLLSDRFSAERPKGSFSTLEIQRTEQGDSAMYLCASSQGATYNEQFFGPGTRLTVL.

V is TRBV28 and J is TRBJ2-1; TRBD2 is a possible D gene (5 bases). This CDR3 has 18 residues. From germline, CDR1 is MDHEN and CDR2 SYDVKM. V lost 3 bases to trimming and J lost 0 bases, with 18 bases between them. The chain's CDR3 is CASSFDLGGSSSYNEQFF. The CDR3 DNA reads TGTGCCAGCAGTTTCGACCTTGGCGGGTCCAGCTCCTACAATGAGCAGTTCTTC. Together with reference TRBV28 and TRBJ2-1, the CDR3 gives the full variable domain: DVKVTQSSRYLVKRTGEKVFLECVQDMDHENMFWYRQDPGLGLRLIYFSYDVKMKEKGDIPEGYSVSREKKERFSLILESASTNQTSMYLCASSFDLGGSSSYNEQFFGPGTRLTVL.

This clone was counted only a few times. The J gene is TRBJ1-1, the V gene TRBV2, with TRBD1 matching over 8 bases. The CDR3 consists of 14 residues. Germline V gene lookup returns CDR1 SNHLY and CDR2 FYNNEI. Losses at the gene ends were 7 bases for V and 1 base for J; bases not matched to a gene: 5. The CDR3, as DNA: TGTGCCAGCACCGGGACAGGAACGAACACTGAAGCTTTCTTT. Residues: CASTGTGTNTEAFF.

This clone appeared once. The chain is built from TRBV6-5 and TRBJ2-6; TRBD1 aligns across 7 bases. Germline values: CDR1 MNHEY, CDR2 SVGAGI. CDR3 length: 16 residues. The ends lost 2 bases at V and 2 bases at J; junction bases unmatched: 3. For the CDR3, the DNA is TGTGCCAGCAGTTACAAGGGGGCAGCTGGGGCCAACGTCCTGACTTTC. Its protein is CASSYKGAAGANVLTF.

V and J are TRBV19 and TRBJ2-7, with 9 nucleotides matching TRBD1. J gave up 8 bases and V 7 bases, and 6 bases lay outside the gene matches. Germline V gene sequence: CDR1 LNHDA, CDR2 SQIVND (reference sequence). The CDR3 spans 12 residues. The CDR3 protein is CASNLQGAQQYF. The CDR3 DNA is TGTGCCAGTAACTTACAGGGGGCTCAGCAGTACTTC.

The chain has TRBV18 and TRBJ2-3; TRBD1 matches 10 bases. The CDR3 sequence is 15 residues long. The J segment lost 3 bases and the V segment lost 3 bases, leaving 3 bases of the junction unmatched. Per the germline V gene, CDR1 is KGHSH and CDR2 is LQKENI. The CDR3 sequence is CASSPGTGATDTQYF. In DNA form, the CDR3 reads TGTGCCAGCTCACCCGGGACAGGGGCAACAGATACGCAGTATTTT.

The V call is TRBV15, the J call TRBJ2-2; no clear D gene. Per the germline V gene, CDR1 is LNHNV and CDR2 is YYDKDF (reference sequence). Trimming stripped 3 bases from V and 7 bases from J, with 3 bases between. The CDR3 length is 11 residues. The CDR3 DNA follows: TGTGCCACCAGCAGTGGCGGGGAGCTGTTTTTT. Its protein product is CATSSGGELFF.

The gene calls are TRBV5-1 and TRBJ1-2; 7 positions match TRBD1. Germline V gene sequence: CDR1 SGHRS, CDR2 YFSETQ. With V trimmed by 4 bases and J by 2 bases, 5 bases remained unmatched. CDR3 size: 14 residues. CDR3 bases: TGCGCCAGCAGCCCCCGGGACAGAAACTATGGCTACACCTTC. Translation: CASSPRDRNYGYTF.

The chain is built from TRBV11-3 and TRBJ1-1; a possible D gene is TRBD1 (6 bases). Deletions cut 0 bases from V and 1 base from J, with 24 bases between. Looked up from germline, CDR1 is SGHNT and CDR2 is YENEEA. This CDR3 is 20 amino acids long. CDR3 nucleotides: TGTGCCAGCAGCTTAGATTCCCCTTTTTTAGACAGGACTTCGAACACTGAAGCTTTCTTT. This gives the protein CASSLDSPFLDRTSNTEAFF.

J is TRBJ2-3 and V is TRBV6-5; no firm D call. The V gene's germline CDR1 is MNHEY and CDR2 SVGAGI. The CDR3 sequence is 14 residues long. V gave up 0 bases and J gave up 4 bases, with 8 bases separating them. This chain's CDR3 is CASSYSLSSDTQYF. The CDR3, as DNA: TGTGCCAGCAGTTACTCCCTCTCATCAGATACGCAGTATTTT.

The chain employs TRBV10-3 and TRBJ2-7; 7 bases are a match to TRBD2. V lost 5 bases, J lost 4 bases, and 8 bases stayed unmatched. The length of the CDR3 is 14 residues. Germline V lookup: CDR1 ENHRY, CDR2 SYGVKD. CDR3 sequence reads: CAISSGGGTYEQYF. The CDR3 DNA follows: TGTGCCATCAGTTCGGGAGGAGGCACGTACGAGCAGTACTTC.

Only a few counts were recorded for this clone. The chain uses TRBV7-2 and TRBJ2-2, with 11 bases that match TRBD1. This CDR3 comprises 16 residues. V dropped 0 bases and J dropped 6; count of bases not matched to a gene: 3. The germline V gene encodes CDR1 SGHTA and CDR2 FQGNSA. The CDR3 nucleotides are TGTGCCAGCAGCTTAGCGATGGGACAGGGGGCCGGGGAGCTGTTTTTT. Protein product: CASSLAMGQGAGELFF.

The chain is built from TRBV28 and TRBJ1-1; unclear D gene. V lost 4 bases, J lost 1 base, and 10 bases lay in between. The CDR3 loop spans 14 amino acids. The germline V gene has CDR1 MDHEN and CDR2 SYDVKM. The CDR3 reads CASSSSTKNTEAFF. CDR3 bases: TGTGCCAGCAGTTCCTCGACAAAGAACACTGAAGCTTTCTTT.

The chain uses TRBV19 and TRBJ1-1; D is perhaps TRBD1 (5 bases). The V gene's germline CDR1 is LNHDA and CDR2 SQIVND (reference sequence). This CDR3 comprises 13 residues. The ends were cut back, 0 bases at V and 5 bases at J, with 7 bases in the middle. CDR3 in amino acids: CASSIDPGTEAFF. The CDR3 bases are TGTGCCAGTAGTATAGATCCAGGGACTGAAGCTTTCTTT. Using reference TRBV19 and TRBJ1-1 for the parts outside the CDR3, the full variable domain is DGGITQSPKYLFRKEGQNVTLSCEQNLNHDAMYWYRQDPGQGLRLIYYSQIVNDFQKGDIAEGYSVSREKKESFPLTVTSAQKNPTAFYLCASSIDPGTEAFFGQGTRLTVV.

The chain recombines TRBV19 with TRBJ2-7; 12 bases align to TRBD2. J was trimmed by 6 bases and V by 2 bases; bases with no gene match: 5. Germline loops: CDR1 LNHDA, CDR2 SQIVND (reference sequence). There are 15 residues in the CDR3. The CDR3, as DNA: TGTGCCAGTAGTATAAGGACTAGCGGGGCCGCCGAGCAGTACTTC. Amino acid sequence: CASSIRTSGAAEQYF.

The chain employs TRBV5-4 and TRBJ2-7; D unresolved. V lost 0 bases and J lost 2, with 6 bases in between. The CDR3 length is 13 residues. The germline gives CDR1 SGHNT, CDR2 YYREEE (reference sequence). The CDR3: CASSLGRTYEQYF. The DNA of the CDR3 is TGTGCCAGCAGCTTGGGACGGACCTACGAGCAGTACTTC.

V and J are TRBV27 and TRBJ1-6, with D perhaps matching TRBD1 (6 bases). The CDR3 consists of 16 residues. Germline lookup yields CDR1 MNHEY and CDR2 SMNVEV (reference sequence). Trimming stripped 8 bases from V and 0 bases from J, with 14 bases between. In DNA form, the CDR3 reads TGTGCCAGCCAAAGACAGGCCCTCTCCTATAATTCACCCCTCCACTTT. Its protein is CASQRQALSYNSPLHF.

This chain joins TRBV6-5 and TRBJ1-4; weak D call: TRBD1 (6 bases). The V and J ends lost 0 bases and 7 bases respectively, with 12 bases between them. This CDR3 comprises 15 residues. The germline V gene has CDR1 MNHEY and CDR2 SVGAGI. CDR3 amino acids: CASSYSGGAGEKLFF. CDR3 DNA sequence: TGTGCCAGCAGTTACTCGGGGGGGGCTGGTGAAAAACTGTTTTTT.